This is a list of T cell receptor beta chains from one sample in a study of CD8 T cells in Susac syndrome. TCRdb reprocessed the immunoSEQ multiplex PCR reads via MiXCR and lists one record per CDR3 protein. The sample includes about 120,000 distinct CDR3 sequences, 94% seen only once; the top ten take roughly 0.13%. Sequences were obtained from CD4+ T cells from PBMCs. The receptor set was obtained from a human donor with multiple sclerosis. CDR3s include the opening cysteine and the closing phenylalanine or tryptophan. The D gene is left open where the match is weak.

j_gene	d_gene	v_gene	CDR3aa	CDR3nt
TRBJ2-7	TRBD2	TRBV5-4	CASSLASGGYEQYF	TGTGCCAGCAGCTTGGCTAGCGGGGGATACGAGCAGTACTTC
TRBJ1-5	NA	TRBV30	CAFQGTSNQPQHF	TGTGCCTTCCAGGGGACTAGCAATCAGCCCCAGCATTTT
TRBJ1-1	NA	TRBV25-1	CASSDGGGNTEAFF	TGTGCCAGCAGTGACGGGGGAGGAAACACTGAAGCTTTCTTT
TRBJ1-1	NA	TRBV11-2	CASSSRQKAEAFF	TGTGCCAGCAGCTCCAGACAGAAGGCTGAAGCTTTCTTT
TRBJ2-1	NA	TRBV14	CASSQVTGRYNEQFF	TGTGCCAGCAGCCAAGTGACGGGGAGGTACAATGAGCAGTTCTTC
TRBJ2-1	NA	TRBV9	CASTLGGRGGEQFF	TGTGCCAGCACCTTAGGAGGAAGAGGCGGTGAGCAGTTCTTC
TRBJ1-3	NA	TRBV12-3/TRBV12-4	CASIRGRGRGGNTIYF	TGTGCCAGCATTCGTGGGCGGGGTAGGGGTGGAAACACCATATATTTT
TRBJ1-2	NA	TRBV5-1	CASSLAGEGGYTF	TGCGCCAGCAGCTTGGCAGGGGAGGGCGGCTACACCTTC
TRBJ1-5	TRBD1	TRBV20-1	CSATVGQGARGNQPQHF	TGCAGTGCTACGGTGGGACAGGGGGCACGGGGCAATCAGCCCCAGCATTTT
TRBJ2-1	NA	TRBV5-4	CASSLVLADEQFF	TGTGCCAGCAGCTTGGTGCTTGCGGATGAGCAGTTCTTC